This T cell receptor beta chain is from a study of blood T cell repertoires in COVID-19. Study-level background: The cDNA or gDNA used as material had been derived from T cells, B-cell-depleted T cells, or PBMCs.

V lost 4 bases and J 5 bases, leaving 14 bases between the germline ends. The CDR3 sequence is 15 residues long. The germline V gene has CDR1 WSHSY and CDR2 SAAADI. As originally analysed: Amplification of reference gene primers was used by the study to estimate nucleated cell counts. This table comes from immunoSEQ multiplex PCR, and its TCRdb copy is limited to in-frame clones, with some not included. That table supplies the V and J calls and clone size; D and trimming were determined from the DNA. Of about 150,000 clones detected, about nine tenths appear once; the ten largest clones hold about 2.5%.

The V gene is TRBV10-2, the J gene TRBJ2-2; D perhaps matches TRBD1 (6 bases). Sequencing was done on a sample of peripheral blood. This sequence originates from a woman between 70 and 85 years old with acute or convalescent COVID-19. The CDR3: CASSVLGAGTGELFF. Here the CDR3 DNA reads TGCGCCAGCAGTGTCCTGGGGGCAGGGACCGGGGAGCTGTTTTTT.